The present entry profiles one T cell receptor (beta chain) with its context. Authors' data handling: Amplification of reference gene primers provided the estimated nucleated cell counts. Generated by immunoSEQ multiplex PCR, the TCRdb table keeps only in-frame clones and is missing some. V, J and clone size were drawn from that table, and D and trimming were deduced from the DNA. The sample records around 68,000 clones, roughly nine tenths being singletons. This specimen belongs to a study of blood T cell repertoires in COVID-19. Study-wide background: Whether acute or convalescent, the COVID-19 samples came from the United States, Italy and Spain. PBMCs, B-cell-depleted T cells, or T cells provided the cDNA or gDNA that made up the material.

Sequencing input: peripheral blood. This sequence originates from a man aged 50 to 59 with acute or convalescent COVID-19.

The CDR3 DNA sequence: TGTGCCAGCTGCCCGGGACAGCACTATGGCTACACCTTC. It encodes CASCPGQHYGYTF. The V call is TRBV6-5, the J call TRBJ1-2, with 7 bases aligning to TRBD1. Germline V CDR1 and CDR2: MNHEY, SVGAGI. CDR3 length: 13 residues. Unmatched junction bases numbered 6, after V lost 8 bases and J lost 3 bases.